These T cell receptor beta chains were read from a single sample in a study of cytomegalovirus exposure and HLA in healthy donors. The repertoire was sequenced with immunoSEQ multiplex PCR; TCRdb's copy has only in-frame clones and lacks some. The data hold about 150,000 clones, with 77% observed a single time. Sequences were obtained from PBMCs. The receptors derive from a male donor in good health and CMV-seronegative. The CDR3 runs from the conserved cysteine through the conserved F or W. Each record gives: J gene, clone size, V gene, D gene, CDR3 protein, CDR3 DNA. D genes are given only for firm matches. Clone size, where shown, is once, few, many, or a class for clones that have expanded.

>TRBJ1-4|NA|TRBV7-9|NA
CASSPRGGSTNEKLFF
TGTGCCAGCAGCCCTCGGGGGGGGAGTACTAATGAAAAACTGTTTTTT
>TRBJ2-3|NA|TRBV2|NA
CASRGGIATDTQYF
TGTGCCAGCAGAGGCGGGATCGCAACAGATACGCAGTATTTT
>TRBJ2-7|NA|TRBV4-1|NA
CASSPRATWEVEQYF
TGCGCCAGCAGCCCACGGGCCACGTGGGAGGTAGAGCAGTACTTC
>TRBJ2-3|NA|TRBV19|TRBD2
CASSLGRLAGDTQYF
TGTGCCAGTAGCCTCGGGAGACTAGCGGGTGATACGCAGTATTTT
>TRBJ2-7|NA|TRBV15|TRBD2
CATSRDPGGAAYEQYF
TGTGCCACCAGCAGAGATCCGGGAGGGGCGGCCTACGAGCAGTACTTC
>TRBJ1-2|once|TRBV27|TRBD1
CASSLTGTDNYGYTF
TGTGCCAGCAGTCTTACCGGGACAGATAACTATGGCTACACCTTC
>TRBJ2-2|NA|TRBV5-1|TRBD2
CASRTSGNTGELFF
TGCGCCAGCCGGACTAGCGGCAACACCGGGGAGCTGTTTTTT
>TRBJ1-1|NA|TRBV6-5|NA
CASSFRNGAEAFF
TGTGCCAGCAGTTTCCGAAACGGGGCTGAAGCTTTCTTT
>TRBJ2-7|once|TRBV5-1|TRBD2
CASSLGGTSITYEQYF
TGCGCCAGCAGCTTGGGGGGGACTAGCATAACCTACGAGCAGTACTTC
>TRBJ2-1|NA|TRBV29-1|TRBD2
CSVRLAGVYEQFF
TGCAGCGTCAGACTAGCGGGAGTCTATGAGCAGTTCTTC
>TRBJ2-1|once|TRBV6-4|TRBD2
CASSEGLAANNEQFF
TGTGCCAGCAGTGAGGGACTAGCGGCTAACAATGAGCAGTTCTTC
>TRBJ2-3|NA|TRBV15|TRBD2
CATASGESSTDTQYF
TGTGCCACCGCTAGCGGAGAATCTAGCACAGATACGCAGTATTTT
>TRBJ1-2|NA|TRBV2|NA
CASSQKQEAGYTF
TGTGCCAGCAGTCAGAAGCAGGAGGCGGGCTACACCTTC
>TRBJ1-2|NA|TRBV9|NA
CASSVHRAGNYGYTF
TGTGCCAGCAGCGTTCACAGGGCGGGTAACTATGGCTACACCTTC
>TRBJ1-5|NA|TRBV2|TRBD1
CASNGQVNQPQHF
TGTGCCAGCAACGGACAGGTTAATCAGCCCCAGCATTTT
>TRBJ2-5|NA|TRBV4-2|TRBD2
CASSHSNRLAGGETQYF
TGTGCCAGCAGCCACTCAAACCGGCTAGCGGGAGGAGAGACCCAGTACTTC
>TRBJ2-2|NA|TRBV11-2|NA
CASSYQGGNTGELFF
TGTGCCAGCAGCTATCAAGGGGGGAACACCGGGGAGCTGTTTTTT
>TRBJ2-1|NA|TRBV18|NA
CASSVRGAGKDEQFF
TGTGCCAGCTCAGTAAGAGGGGCGGGAAAGGATGAGCAGTTCTTC
>TRBJ2-7|NA|TRBV4-1|NA
CASSQSGYEQYF
TGCGCCAGCAGCCAATCGGGGTACGAGCAGTACTTC
>TRBJ1-2|NA|TRBV29-1|TRBD1
CSVGQGSSMGYTF
TGCAGCGTTGGACAGGGCTCCTCTATGGGCTACACCTTC